The 25 T cell receptor beta chains presented below share a single source sample, sequenced in a study of T cells in Graves' hyperthyroidism and ophthalmopathy. RNA transcripts served as the template for amplifying TCR beta CDR3 regions. Using the HTBI primer set, a first-round RT-PCR was run on the TCR CDR3. Each CDR3 protein is one row after TCRdb ran MiXCR on the multiplex PCR reads. The sample includes 400,000 or so distinct CDR3 sequences, about an eighth of them seen just once. Sequencing input: blood. These receptors were collected from a man aged 50 to 60 with Graves' ophthalmopathy.

This clonotype appeared a few times. This chain links TRBV20-1 with TRBJ2-1; no firm D call. From germline, CDR1 is DFQATT and CDR2 SNEGSKA (reference sequence). This CDR3 is 14 amino acids long. Trimming took 6 bases from V and 4 from J, leaving 16 bases between them. The chain's CDR3 is CSASREARYNEQFF. The CDR3, as DNA: TGCAGTGCCTCTCGAGAGGCCCGTTACAATGAGCAGTTCTTC.

This clonotype came up many times. V usage is TRBV20-1 and J usage is TRBJ2-7, with a tentative D call TRBD2 (6 bases). Germline values: CDR1 DFQATT, CDR2 SNEGSKA (reference sequence). The ends were cut back, 7 bases at V and 1 base at J, with 20 bases in the middle. CDR3 size: 15 residues. The CDR3 loop is CSGAPSLSGSYEQYF. The CDR3 nucleotides are TGCAGTGGGGCCCCTAGTCTTAGCGGTTCCTACGAGCAGTACTTC.

This clonotype appeared many times. This chain joins TRBV30 and TRBJ2-7; the match to TRBD1 covers 7 bases. J gave up 2 bases and V 3 bases, and 1 base lay outside the gene matches. There are 12 residues in the CDR3. Germline lookup yields CDR1 GTSNPN and CDR2 SVGIG (reference sequence). The CDR3 nucleotides are TGTGCCTGGAGCACAGGGGCCTACGAGCAGTACTTC. Protein sequence: CAWSTGAYEQYF.

The chain couples TRBV28 to TRBJ2-2; D possibly uses TRBD1 or TRBD2 (5 bases each). The germline V gene has CDR1 MDHEN and CDR2 SYDVKM. V lost 6 bases and J lost 4, with 18 bases in between. This CDR3 is 16 amino acids long. In DNA form, the CDR3 reads TGTGCCAGCAGCTGGTCAACGGGGCGGGCCACCGGGGAGCTGTTTTTT. This translates into CASSWSTGRATGELFF.

This clonotype turned up a few times. The rearrangement uses TRBV11-3 and TRBJ2-7; 12 nucleotides align to TRBD2. CDR1 is SGHNT, CDR2 YENEEA, per germline. The CDR3 has 17 amino acids. The V and J ends lost 4 bases and 4 bases, in that order; junction bases with no gene match: 11. CDR3 bases: TGTGCCAGCAGCTATGCGACTAGCGGGAGCCCCCAATACGAGCAGTACTTC. Amino acids: CASSYATSGSPQYEQYF. Drawing the rest from reference TRBV11-3 and TRBJ2-7, the complete variable domain is EAGVVQSPRYKIIEKKQPVAFWCNPISGHNTLYWYLQNLGQGPELLIRYENEEAVDDSQLPKDRFSAERLKGVDSTLKIQPAELGDSAVYLCASSYATSGSPQYEQYFGPGTRLTVT.

Many counts were recorded for this clonotype. This rearrangement joins TRBV24-1 to TRBJ2-1; TRBD1 agrees at 11 bases. The ends lost 4 bases at V and 9 bases at J; junction bases unmatched: 4. The CDR3 extends over 14 amino acids. Germline CDR1 KGHDR, CDR2 SFDVKD. For the CDR3, the DNA is TGTGCCACCAGTGAGTCCGGGACAGGGGGTGAGCAGTTCTTC. Translation: CATSESGTGGEQFF.

This clonotype came up many times. The gene calls are TRBV20-1 and TRBJ2-1, with 14 bases that match TRBD2. J lost 9 bases, V lost 1 base, and 5 bases had no gene match. Germline lookup yields CDR1 DFQATT and CDR2 SNEGSKA (reference sequence). This CDR3 region has 15 residues. The CDR3 sequence: CSARVTTSGRGEQFF. CDR3 DNA sequence: TGCAGTGCTAGAGTTACGACTAGCGGGAGGGGTGAGCAGTTCTTC.

With regard to this clonotype: With a much larger clone just one base away, this may be a read error. The chain has TRBV10-3 and TRBJ2-1; 14 bases align to TRBD2. In germline, CDR1 is ENHRY, CDR2 SYGVKD. The CDR3 covers 16 residues. CDR3 sequence: CAIGESGTSGRGEQFF. CDR3 sequence (DNA): TGTGCCATCGGTGAATCCGGGACTAGCGGGAGAGGTGAGCAGTTCTTC.

This clonotype was counted at least ten times. V and J are TRBV20-1 and TRBJ2-1; a possible D gene is TRBD1 (6 bases). Trimming cost V 3 bases and J 10 bases, with 19 bases left between them. This CDR3 has 14 residues. CDR1 is DFQATT, CDR2 SNEGSKA, per germline (reference sequence). The CDR3 reads CSASPARARGEQFF. CDR3 nucleotide sequence: TGCAGTGCTAGTCCAGCGAGGGCCAGGGGCGAGCAGTTCTTC.

This clonotype was found many times. This sequence joins TRBV27 and TRBJ2-3, with 9 bases that match TRBD2. The CDR3 spans 15 residues. The germline gives CDR1 MNHEY, CDR2 SMNVEV (reference sequence). J was trimmed by 2 bases and V by 4 bases; bases with no gene match: 4. CDR3 sequence reads: CASSSSGLATDTQYF. The CDR3 DNA reads TGTGCCAGCAGTTCATCGGGACTAGCCACAGATACGCAGTATTTT.

This clonotype appeared many times. This chain links TRBV2 with TRBJ2-5; 14 bases line up with TRBD2. Germline V lookup: CDR1 SNHLY, CDR2 FYNNEI. The CDR3 spans 16 residues. V trimming: 7 bases; J trimming: 5 bases; junction bases outside the gene matches: 9. The CDR3 DNA sequence: TGTGCCAGCACCCGGACTAGCGGGAGGCGAGAGGAGACCCAGTACTTC. This sequence encodes CASTRTSGRREETQYF.

V usage is TRBV12-3 or TRBV12-4 and J usage is TRBJ1-2, with D uncertain. V lost 6 bases and J 5 bases, leaving 10 bases between the germline ends. The CDR3 spans 12 residues. The CDR3 DNA is TGTGCCAGCAGCCGGGCTTTTTATGGCTACACCTTC. Its protein product is CASSRAFYGYTF.

The DNA for the CDR3 is TGTGCCTGGAGTGAAGGTGATTATAGCAATCAGCCCCAGCATTTT. Protein: CAWSEGDYSNQPQHF. The chain couples TRBV30 to TRBJ1-5; D is ambiguous. CDR3 size: 15 residues. With 1 base removed from V and 0 bases from J, the gap between germline ends came to 10 bases. The germline V gene has CDR1 GTSNPN and CDR2 SVGIG (reference sequence).

The chain combines TRBV7-2 with TRBJ2-3; D could derive from TRBD1 or TRBD2 (5 bases each). CDR3 length: 15 residues. Trimming cost V 3 bases and J 5 bases, with 15 bases left between them. Germline V gene sequence: CDR1 SGHTA, CDR2 FQGNSA. CDR3 sequence: CASSLGWGSQDTQYF. The CDR3 nucleotides read TGTGCCAGCAGCTTGGGGTGGGGGAGTCAAGATACGCAGTATTTT.

Many counts were recorded for this clonotype. CDR3 sequence: CASSYDSREHPRETQYF. In nucleotides, the CDR3 is TGTGCCAGCAGCTACGATTCGCGGGAGCACCCCAGGGAGACCCAGTACTTC. The J gene is TRBJ2-5, the V gene TRBV11-2, with 7 bases lining up with TRBD2. This CDR3 spans 17 amino acids. The V gene's germline CDR1 is SGHAT and CDR2 FQNNGV. Germline trimming cut 4 bases from V and 5 bases from J; bases unmatched to any gene: 16.

The V call is TRBV19, the J call TRBJ1-5, with D tentatively TRBD1 (5 bases). The CDR3 consists of 14 residues. Trimming removed 0 bases at V and 9 bases at J, with 12 bases between. Per the germline V gene, CDR1 is LNHDA and CDR2 is SQIVND (reference sequence). This CDR3 is CASSIDRGSPPQHF. The CDR3 DNA reads TGTGCCAGTAGTATAGACCGGGGGAGCCCGCCCCAGCATTTT. The full variable domain, in which reference TRBV19 and TRBJ1-5 provide the parts outside the CDR3, is DGGITQSPKYLFRKEGQNVTLSCEQNLNHDAMYWYRQDPGQGLRLIYYSQIVNDFQKGDIAEGYSVSREKKESFPLTVTSAQKNPTAFYLCASSIDRGSPPQHFGDGTRLSIL.

This clonotype was seen more than once but under ten times. This may come from a read error, since a much larger clone is one base off. The gene calls are TRBV6-1 and TRBJ2-7; D gene unclear. In germline, CDR1 is MNHNS, CDR2 SASEGT. V lost 2 bases to trimming and J lost 2 bases, with 13 bases between them. The length of the CDR3 is 15 residues. The chain's CDR3 is CASSEMGARTYEQYF. The DNA for the CDR3 is TGTGCCAGCAGTGAAATGGGCGCTCGAACCTACGAGCAGTACTTC.

CDR3 loop: CASSLDSRGSDRELFF. The CDR3 DNA reads as TGTGCCAGCAGCTTAGATTCTCGCGGGAGTGACCGGGAGCTGTTTTTT. The rearrangement links TRBV7-2 to TRBJ2-2, with 7 nucleotides matching TRBD2. CDR1 and CDR2 (germline): SGHTA, FQGNSA. V dropped 1 base and J dropped 9; count of bases not matched to a gene: 11. This CDR3 is built from 16 residues. Supplemented by reference TRBV7-2 and TRBJ2-2, the full variable domain reads GAGVSQSPSNKVTEKGKDVELRCDPISGHTALYWYRQSLGQGLEFLIYFQGNSAPDKSGLPSDRFSAERTGGSVSTLTIQRTQQEDSAVYLCASSLDSRGSDRELFFGEGSRLTVL.

The chain carries TRBV9 and TRBJ2-1; D might be TRBD1 (6 bases). The CDR3 length is 15 residues. The germline V and J ends were trimmed by 0 bases and 0 bases, with 7 bases remaining between them. The germline CDR1 and CDR2 sequences are SGDLS and YYNGEE. CDR3 bases: TGTGCCAGCAGCGTAGAGGGACACTCCTACAATGAGCAGTTCTTC. This sequence encodes CASSVEGHSYNEQFF.

The chain uses TRBV4-1 and TRBJ2-1; 9 nucleotides align to TRBD2. From germline, CDR1 is MGHRA and CDR2 YSYEKL. Trimming took 5 bases from V and 8 from J; bases not matched to a gene: 13. The CDR3 covers 16 residues. The CDR3 DNA reads as TGCGCCAGCAGCTTAGAAAGCGGGAGGTCTAACCATGAGCAGTTCTTC. This encodes CASSLESGRSNHEQFF.

This clonotype was detected ten times or more. V and J are TRBV5-1 and TRBJ1-1; 7 nucleotides match TRBD1. Per germline, CDR1 SGHRS and CDR2 YFSETQ. Trimming at V came to 3 bases and at J to 1 base, leaving 3 bases not matched to a gene. CDR3 length: 14 amino acids. CDR3: CASSWDSANTEAFF. The CDR3 coding sequence is TGCGCCAGCAGCTGGGACAGTGCGAACACTGAAGCTTTCTTT.

This clonotype was picked up a small number of times. This chain links TRBV20-1 with TRBJ2-7; TRBD1 matches at 11 bases. Trimming removed 0 bases from V and 6 bases from J; junction bases left unmatched: 10. CDR3 size: 16 residues. Germline lookup yields CDR1 DFQATT and CDR2 SNEGSKA (reference sequence). The CDR3 here is CSARESRDRGFGEQYF. Written as DNA, the CDR3 is TGCAGTGCTAGAGAGAGTAGGGACAGGGGGTTTGGCGAGCAGTACTTC.

This clonotype showed up many times. This chain links TRBV7-9 with TRBJ1-2, with 9 nucleotides matching TRBD1. CDR1 and CDR2 (germline): SEHNR, FQNEAQ (reference sequence). The CDR3 is 14 residues long. V was pared by 3 bases and J by 8 bases, with 7 bases of the junction left unmatched. CDR3 nucleotides: TGTGCCAGCAGCTTTGGGGACAGGGCAATGGGCTACACCTTC. Encoded protein: CASSFGDRAMGYTF.

J is TRBJ2-1 and V is TRBV7-6; 7 bases map to TRBD2. J was trimmed by 9 bases and V by 5 bases; bases with no gene match: 16. The length of the CDR3 is 16 residues. Looked up from germline, CDR1 is SGHVS and CDR2 is FNYEAQ. This chain's CDR3 is CASSGDLAGRGAEQFF. In DNA form, the CDR3 reads TGTGCCAGCAGCGGGGATTTAGCGGGCCGTGGGGCTGAGCAGTTCTTC.

This clonotype was seen more than once but under ten times. CDR3 DNA sequence: TGCGCCAGCAGTGGACCGGGACAGGGCGGTGAAGCTTTCTTT. It yields the protein CASSGPGQGGEAFF. J is TRBJ1-1 and V is TRBV10-1; 9 bases are shared with TRBD1. The germline V gene encodes CDR1 WNHNN and CDR2 SYGVQD (reference sequence). The ends lost 4 bases at V and 7 bases at J; junction bases unmatched: 7. The CDR3 length is 14 residues.